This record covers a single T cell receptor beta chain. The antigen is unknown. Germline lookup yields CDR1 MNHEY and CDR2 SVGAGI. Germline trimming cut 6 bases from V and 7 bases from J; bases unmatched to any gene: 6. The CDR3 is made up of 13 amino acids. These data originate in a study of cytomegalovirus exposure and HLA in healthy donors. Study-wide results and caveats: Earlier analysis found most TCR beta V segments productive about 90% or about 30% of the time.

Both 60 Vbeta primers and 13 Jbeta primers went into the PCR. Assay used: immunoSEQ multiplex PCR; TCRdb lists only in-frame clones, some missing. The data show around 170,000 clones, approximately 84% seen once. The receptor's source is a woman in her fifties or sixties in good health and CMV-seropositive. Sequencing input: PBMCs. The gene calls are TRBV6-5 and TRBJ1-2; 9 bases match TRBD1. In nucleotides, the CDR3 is TGTGCCAGCAGCGAGGACAGGGGAGGTGGCTACACCTTC. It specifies CASSEDRGGGYTF.